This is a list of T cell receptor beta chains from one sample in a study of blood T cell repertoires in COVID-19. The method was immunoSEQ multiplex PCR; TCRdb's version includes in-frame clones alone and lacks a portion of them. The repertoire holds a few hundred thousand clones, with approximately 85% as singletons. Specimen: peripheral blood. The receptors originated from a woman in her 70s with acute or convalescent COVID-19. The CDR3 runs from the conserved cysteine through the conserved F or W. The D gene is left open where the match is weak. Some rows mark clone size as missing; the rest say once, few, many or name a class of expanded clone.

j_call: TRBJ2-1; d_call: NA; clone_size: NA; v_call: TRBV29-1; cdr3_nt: TGCAGTTCCCATCGACAGTCAAATAATGAGCAGTTCTTC; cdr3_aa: CSSHRQSNNEQFF
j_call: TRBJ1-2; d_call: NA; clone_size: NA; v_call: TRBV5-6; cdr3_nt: TGTGCCAGCAGCTTGTCACAAGCTAACTATGGCTACACCTTC; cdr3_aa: CASSLSQANYGYTF
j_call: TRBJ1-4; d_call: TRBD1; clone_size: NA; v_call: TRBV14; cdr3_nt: TGTGCCAGCAGCCAAGATCTCTACAGGGGCAATGAAAAACTGTTTTTT; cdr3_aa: CASSQDLYRGNEKLFF
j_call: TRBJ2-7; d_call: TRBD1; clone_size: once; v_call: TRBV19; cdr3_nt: TGTGCCAGTAGTATCCTCCCGGGACAGGGAGACTACGAGCAGTACTTC; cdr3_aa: CASSILPGQGDYEQYF
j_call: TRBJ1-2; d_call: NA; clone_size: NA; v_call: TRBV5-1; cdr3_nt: TGCGCCAGCAGCTCCCAGGCCTCTAACTATGGCTACACCTTC; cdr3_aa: CASSSQASNYGYTF
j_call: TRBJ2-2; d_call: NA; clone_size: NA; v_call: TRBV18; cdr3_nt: TGTGCCAGCTCACCGAGAGCGAACGCCGGGGAGCTGTTTTTT; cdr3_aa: CASSPRANAGELFF
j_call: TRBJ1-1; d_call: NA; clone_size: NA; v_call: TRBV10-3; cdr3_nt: TGTGCCATCAGTGAGTTCCGGTATGACACTGAAGCTTTCTTT; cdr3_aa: CAISEFRYDTEAFF
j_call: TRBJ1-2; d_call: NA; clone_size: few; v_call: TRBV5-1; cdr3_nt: TGCGCCAGCAGCCCCCAGGCCACTAACTATGGCTACACCTTC; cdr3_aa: CASSPQATNYGYTF
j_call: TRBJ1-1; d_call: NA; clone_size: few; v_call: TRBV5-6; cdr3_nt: TGTGCCAGCAGCCCCAGGACAATACGGATGAACACTGAAGCTTTCTTT; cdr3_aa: CASSPRTIRMNTEAFF
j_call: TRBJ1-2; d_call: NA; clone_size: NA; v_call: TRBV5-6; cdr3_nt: TGTGCCAGCAGCCCCGCCCAGGGTGACTATGGCTACACCTTC; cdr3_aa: CASSPAQGDYGYTF
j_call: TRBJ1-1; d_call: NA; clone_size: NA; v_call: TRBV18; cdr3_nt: TGTGCCAGCTCGGGTACCGGGGTGGGCACTGAAGCTTTCTTT; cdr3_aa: CASSGTGVGTEAFF
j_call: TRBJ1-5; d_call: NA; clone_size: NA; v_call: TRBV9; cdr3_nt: TGTGCCAGCAGCGTAAGAGGTCGGCAAAAAAATCAGCCCCAGCATTTT; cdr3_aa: CASSVRGRQKNQPQHF
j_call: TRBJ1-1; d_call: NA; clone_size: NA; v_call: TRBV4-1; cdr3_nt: TGCGCCAGCAGCCAACCGCAGGGGCTGAACACTGAAGCTTTCTTT; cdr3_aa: CASSQPQGLNTEAFF